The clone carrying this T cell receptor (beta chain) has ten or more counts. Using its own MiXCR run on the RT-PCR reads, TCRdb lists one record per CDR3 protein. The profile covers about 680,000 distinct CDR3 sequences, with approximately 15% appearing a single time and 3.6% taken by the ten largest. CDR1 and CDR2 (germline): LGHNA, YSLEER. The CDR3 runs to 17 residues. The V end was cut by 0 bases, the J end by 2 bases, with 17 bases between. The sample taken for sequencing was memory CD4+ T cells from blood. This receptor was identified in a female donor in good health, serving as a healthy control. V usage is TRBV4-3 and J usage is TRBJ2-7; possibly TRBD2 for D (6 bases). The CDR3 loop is CASSQDAGTENPYEQYF. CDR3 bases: TGCGCCAGCAGCCAAGATGCGGGAACCGAGAACCCCTACGAGCAGTACTTC.